This T cell receptor beta chain was sequenced in a study of cytomegalovirus exposure and HLA in healthy donors. On this clone itself: Its cognate antigen is unknown.

Study results and limitations: TCR beta V- and J-gene trimming was later associated with a missense DCLRE1C variant.

Primers: 60 Vbeta forward and 13 Jbeta reverse. Measured with immunoSEQ multiplex PCR; TCRdb has only the in-frame clones, and not every one. The table has approximately 110,000 clones, 74% seen once. The CDR3 runs to 14 residues. The V end lost 7 bases, the J end lost 6 bases, and 16 bases lay between the germline ends. CDR1 and CDR2 from the germline V gene are ENHRY and SYGVKD. The sequenced material came from PBMCs. The chain uses TRBV10-3 and TRBJ2-1, with D perhaps matching TRBD1 (5 bases). The source of this sequence is a woman aged 40 to 50 in good health and CMV-seropositive. CDR3 nucleotides: TGTGCCATCAACCTAGACAGTAAGCCCAATGAGCAGTTCTTC. Translation gives CAINLDSKPNEQFF.